This is a list of T cell receptor beta chains from one sample in a study of blood T cell repertoires in COVID-19. TCRdb's copy holds only in-frame clones and misses some; the assay was immunoSEQ multiplex PCR. The sample yields under 150,000 clones, around 86% seen once. Sequences were obtained from peripheral blood. The receptor set was obtained from a man older than 75 with acute or convalescent COVID-19. Both conserved end residues are part of each CDR3. The D gene is left open where the match is weak. A row's size may be missing; if present it is once, few, many or a size class.

CDR3	DNA	J	size	D	V
CAWSVGGSWTYEQYF	TGTGCCTGGAGTGTCGGGGGGAGTTGGACCTACGAGCAGTACTTC	TRBJ2-7	NA	TRBD2	TRBV30
CASSGTGAGPQHF	TGTGCCAGCAGTGGGACAGGTGCAGGGCCCCAGCATTTT	TRBJ1-5	few	TRBD1	TRBV25-1
CASSSGQGVNEQYF	TGTGCCAGCAGCTCCGGACAGGGGGTCAACGAGCAGTACTTC	TRBJ2-7	NA	TRBD1	TRBV7-2
CASSLHQGVVHF	TGTGCCAGCAGTTTGCATCAAGGGGTGGTGCATTTT	TRBJ1-5	few	NA	TRBV12-3/TRBV12-4
CASSSSRRGSATEAFF	TGCGCCAGCAGCTCGTCTCGACGGGGGTCGGCCACTGAAGCTTTCTTT	TRBJ1-1	NA	NA	TRBV5-1
CASSDMQAGYTF	TGTGCCAGCAGTGATATGCAGGCGGGCTACACCTTC	TRBJ1-2	NA	NA	TRBV6-1
CASSQGGEQYF	TGTGCCAGCAGCCAGGGGGGCGAGCAGTACTTC	TRBJ2-7	NA	NA	TRBV11-3
CASSPISTGGVEAFF	TGTGCCAGCAGCCCAATCTCGACAGGGGGCGTTGAAGCTTTCTTT	TRBJ1-1	NA	TRBD1	TRBV3-1/TRBV3-2
CASSQRPGSANEQFF	TGTGCCAGCAGCCAACGCCCGGGGTCGGCGAATGAGCAGTTCTTC	TRBJ2-1	NA	NA	TRBV3-1/TRBV3-2
CASSSLAPSSYNEQFF	TGTGCCAGCAGCTCACTAGCACCGAGCTCCTACAATGAGCAGTTCTTC	TRBJ2-1	NA	NA	TRBV11-2
CASNTGLAGGNEQFF	TGTGCCAGCAACACTGGACTAGCGGGAGGTAATGAGCAGTTCTTC	TRBJ2-1	NA	TRBD2	TRBV7-2
CASSVWTGTSGGDTQYF	TGTGCCAGCAGCGTATGGACGGGGACTAGCGGGGGAGATACGCAGTATTTT	TRBJ2-3	NA	TRBD2	TRBV9
CAISHAGQGAYYEQYF	TGTGCCATCAGTCACGCAGGGCAGGGGGCTTACTACGAGCAGTACTTC	TRBJ2-7	once	TRBD1	TRBV10-3
CASSGQGGGYTF	TGTGCCAGCAGCGGTCAAGGAGGTGGCTACACCTTC	TRBJ1-2	NA	NA	TRBV11-2
CASSWGQGFMNTEAFF	TGTGCCAGCAGTTGGGGACAGGGGTTCATGAACACTGAAGCTTTCTTT	TRBJ1-1	few	TRBD1	TRBV28
CASSQDPQGPQYF	TGTGCCAGCAGCCAAGATCCGCAGGGCCCCCAGTACTTC	TRBJ2-5	NA	NA	TRBV3-1/TRBV3-2
CASSTSGQWDQPQHF	TGTGCCAGTAGTACGTCCGGACAATGGGATCAGCCCCAGCATTTT	TRBJ1-5	NA	NA	TRBV19
CASKDSLPGGAEQFF	TGTGCCAGCAAAGACTCCCTACCCGGAGGAGCTGAGCAGTTCTTC	TRBJ2-1	NA	NA	TRBV27
CASSWVGQGLDEQFF	TGCGCCAGCAGCTGGGTGGGGCAGGGCCTTGATGAGCAGTTCTTC	TRBJ2-1	NA	NA	TRBV5-1
CASSPLRTVSYEQYF	TGTGCCAGCAGTCCTCTGCGGACAGTCTCCTACGAGCAGTACTTC	TRBJ2-7	NA	NA	TRBV27
CASSLGLAGSSYNEQFF	TGTGCCAGCAGCTTAGGCCTAGCGGGGAGCTCCTACAATGAGCAGTTCTTC	TRBJ2-1	once	TRBD2	TRBV13
CASSDSGTGPIGYTF	TGTGCCAGCAGTGACTCCGGGACAGGGCCCATCGGCTACACCTTC	TRBJ1-2	NA	TRBD1	TRBV6-4
CASSHQASGYTF	TGTGCCAGCAGTCACCAGGCAAGTGGCTACACCTTC	TRBJ1-2	NA	NA	TRBV3-1/TRBV3-2
CASSRLTGTYYNEQFF	TGTGCCAGCAGCCGCTTGACCGGGACATACTACAATGAGCAGTTCTTC	TRBJ2-1	NA	NA	TRBV14
CASNSGNQPQHF	TGTGCCAGCAACTCAGGGAATCAGCCCCAGCATTTT	TRBJ1-5	NA	NA	TRBV28
CASSLQYEQYF	TGTGCCAGCAGTTTACAATACGAGCAGTACTTC	TRBJ2-7	NA	NA	TRBV7-2
CASSPTGGNSPLHF	TGCGCCAGCAGCCCCACAGGGGGTAATTCACCCCTCCACTTT	TRBJ1-6	NA	TRBD1	TRBV5-1
CASRAQGVFAEAFF	TGTGCCAGCAGGGCACAGGGCGTCTTCGCTGAAGCTTTCTTT	TRBJ1-1	once	NA	TRBV28
CAWKGPGELFF	TGTGCCTGGAAGGGGCCCGGGGAGCTGTTTTTT	TRBJ2-2	NA	NA	TRBV30
CASSPPGQGAGQPQHF	TGTGCCAGCTCACCACCGGGACAGGGAGCGGGTCAGCCCCAGCATTTT	TRBJ1-5	NA	TRBD1	TRBV18
CAGSQVAGTPLGGYTF	TGTGCCGGAAGCCAAGTTGCCGGGACACCCTTAGGGGGCTACACCTTC	TRBJ1-2	once	NA	TRBV2
CASKDRGGSEKLFF	TGCGCCAGCAAAGACAGGGGCGGGTCCGAAAAACTGTTTTTT	TRBJ1-4	NA	TRBD1	TRBV10-2
CASSPVAQLNTEAFF	TGTGCCAGCTCACCAGTGGCACAGTTGAACACTGAAGCTTTCTTT	TRBJ1-1	once	NA	TRBV18
CASTLNRGGHYGYTF	TGTGCCAGCACCCTAAATAGGGGGGGCCACTATGGCTACACCTTC	TRBJ1-2	NA	NA	TRBV5-6
CASSFDRGQAYEQYF	TGCGCCAGCAGCTTTGACAGGGGACAGGCCTACGAGCAGTACTTC	TRBJ2-7	NA	TRBD1	TRBV5-1
CASSLFRANKYNEQFF	TGTGCCAGCAGTTTGTTCCGAGCGAACAAATACAATGAGCAGTTCTTC	TRBJ2-1	NA	NA	TRBV28
CASSQERGPPGANVLTF	TGCGCCAGCAGCCAAGAACGCGGTCCGCCTGGGGCCAACGTCCTGACTTTC	TRBJ2-6	NA	NA	TRBV4-3
CASSLLVSGTDTQYF	TGTGCCAGCAGCTTACTAGTCTCGGGCACAGATACGCAGTATTTT	TRBJ2-3	NA	NA	TRBV11-2
CASSVAPDRQADFF	TGTGCCAGCAGCGTAGCTCCGGACAGACAAGCGGATTTCTTT	TRBJ1-1	NA	NA	TRBV9
CASSRGQSTGNTIYF	TGTGCCAGCAGCCGCGGCCAGTCGACTGGAAACACCATATATTTT	TRBJ1-3	NA	NA	TRBV5-6
CASSRGSGLPTYEQYF	TGTGCCAGCAGCCGAGGCAGCGGGTTGCCCACCTACGAGCAGTACTTC	TRBJ2-7	few	NA	TRBV3-1/TRBV3-2
CASWNRGDYGYTF	TGTGCCAGCTGGAATCGGGGGGACTATGGCTACACCTTC	TRBJ1-2	NA	NA	TRBV7-2
CASSQWTGDEQFF	TGTGCCAGCAGCCAATGGACAGGGGATGAGCAGTTCTTC	TRBJ2-1	NA	TRBD1	TRBV3-1/TRBV3-2
CASSQDNEKLFF	TGCGCCAGCAGCCAGGATAATGAAAAACTGTTTTTT	TRBJ1-4	NA	NA	TRBV5-1
CASSTTGTNQPQHF	TGTGCCAGCAGTACAACAGGGACCAATCAGCCCCAGCATTTT	TRBJ1-5	NA	NA	TRBV6-5
CASSDTSQETQYF	TGTGCCAGCAGCGATACAAGTCAAGAGACCCAGTACTTC	TRBJ2-5	NA	NA	TRBV11-3
CATSDITSVGGYTF	TGTGCCACCTCGGACATTACCTCGGTGGGAGGCTACACCTTC	TRBJ1-2	NA	NA	TRBV4-2
CASSSSKQGTGGYTF	TGTGCCAGTAGTAGTTCTAAACAGGGTACAGGTGGCTACACCTTC	TRBJ1-2	NA	NA	TRBV19
CATSGPGQGRGYTF	TGTGCCACCAGTGGGCCGGGACAGGGTCGAGGCTACACCTTC	TRBJ1-2	once	TRBD1	TRBV24-1
CASSSRGNGRTTYNEQFF	TGTGCCAGCAGCTCCCGAGGAAACGGGAGGACCACCTACAATGAGCAGTTCTTC	TRBJ2-1	NA	TRBD2	TRBV5-5
CASSQDGGAYQPQHF	TGCGCCAGCAGCCAAGATGGCGGAGCTTATCAGCCCCAGCATTTT	TRBJ1-5	NA	NA	TRBV4-1
CASSLRGGKDEKLFF	TGTGCCAGCAGTTTAAGGGGGGGCAAGGATGAAAAACTGTTTTTT	TRBJ1-4	NA	NA	TRBV28